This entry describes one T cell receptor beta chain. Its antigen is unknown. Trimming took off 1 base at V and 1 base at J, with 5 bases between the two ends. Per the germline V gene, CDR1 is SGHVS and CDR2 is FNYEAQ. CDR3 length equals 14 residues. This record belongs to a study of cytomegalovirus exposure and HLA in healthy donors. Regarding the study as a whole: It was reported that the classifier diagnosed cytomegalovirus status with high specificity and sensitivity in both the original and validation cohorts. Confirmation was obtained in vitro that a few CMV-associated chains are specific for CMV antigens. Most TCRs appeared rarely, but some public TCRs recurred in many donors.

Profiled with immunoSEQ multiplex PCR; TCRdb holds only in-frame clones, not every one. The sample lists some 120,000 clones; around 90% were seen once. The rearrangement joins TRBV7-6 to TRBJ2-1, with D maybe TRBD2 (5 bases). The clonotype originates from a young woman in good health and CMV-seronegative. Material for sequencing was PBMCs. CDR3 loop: CASSLGGSYNEQFF. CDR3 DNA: TGTGCCAGCAGCTTAGGAGGGTCCTACAATGAGCAGTTCTTC.